This T cell receptor (beta chain) was identified during a study of radiation and T cells in renal cell carcinoma. Trimming shortened V by 3 bases and J by 5 bases, and 8 bases separated the two germline ends. The CDR3 extends over 13 amino acids. CDR1 and CDR2 (germline): ENHRY, SYGVKD. The sample's time point: baseline pretreatment blood. Stated treatment: 15 Gy SBRT to primary tumor, nephrectomy 4 weeks later. Profiling relied on immunoSEQ multiplex PCR, and the TCRdb table lists in-frame clones only, not all of them. This sample yields about 140,000 clones, of which roughly 80% are seen a single time; approximately 24% belongs to the top ten.

The source was blood, collected from a patient whose treatment included radiotherapy and nephrectomy. The chain has TRBV10-3 and TRBJ2-1; D perhaps matches TRBD1 (5 bases). The TCR was taken from a woman aged 50 to 60 with renal cell carcinoma. In DNA form, the CDR3 reads TGTGCCATCAGTGATGGCAGGGACAATGAGCAGTTCTTC. This gives the protein CAISDGRDNEQFF.